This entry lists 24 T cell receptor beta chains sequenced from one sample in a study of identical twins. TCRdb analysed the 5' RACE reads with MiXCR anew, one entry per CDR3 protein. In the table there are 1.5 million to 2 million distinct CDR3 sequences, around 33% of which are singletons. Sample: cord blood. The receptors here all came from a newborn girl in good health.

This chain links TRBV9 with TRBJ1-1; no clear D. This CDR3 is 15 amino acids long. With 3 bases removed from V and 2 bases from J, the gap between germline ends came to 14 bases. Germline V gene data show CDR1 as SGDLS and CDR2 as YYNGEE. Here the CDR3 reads CASSARSALNTEAFF. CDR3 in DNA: TGTGCCAGCAGCGCCCGAAGCGCTTTAAACACTGAAGCTTTCTTT. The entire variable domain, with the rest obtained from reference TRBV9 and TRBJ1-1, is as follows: DSGVTQTPKHLITATGQRVTLRCSPRSGDLSVYWYQQSLDQGLQFLIQYYNGEERAKGNILERFSAQQFPDLHSELNLSSLELGDSALYFCASSARSALNTEAFFGQGTRLTVV.

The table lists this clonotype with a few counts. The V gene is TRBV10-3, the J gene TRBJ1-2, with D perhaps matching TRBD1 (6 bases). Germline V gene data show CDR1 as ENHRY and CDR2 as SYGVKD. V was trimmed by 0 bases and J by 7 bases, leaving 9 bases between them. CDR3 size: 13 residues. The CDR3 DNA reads TGTGCCATCAGTGAGTCAGCAGGGGCTGGCTACACCTTC. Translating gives CAISESAGAGYTF.

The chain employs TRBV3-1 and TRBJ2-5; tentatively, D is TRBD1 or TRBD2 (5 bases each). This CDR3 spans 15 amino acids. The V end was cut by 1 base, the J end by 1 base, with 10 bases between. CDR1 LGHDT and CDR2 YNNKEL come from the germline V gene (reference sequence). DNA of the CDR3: TGTGCCAGCAGCCAAGGGGGGATTTTCCAAGAGACCCAGTACTTC. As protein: CASSQGGIFQETQYF.

The CDR3 sequence: CASTVAGGPYEQYF. The CDR3 nucleotides are TGTGCCAGCACCGTAGCGGGAGGGCCTTACGAGCAGTACTTC. The V and J genes are TRBV6-6 and TRBJ2-7; 11 bases agree with TRBD2. J gave up 4 bases and V 7 bases, and 6 bases lay outside the gene matches. The CDR3 runs to 14 residues. Germline loops: CDR1 MNHNY, CDR2 SVGAGI (reference sequence).

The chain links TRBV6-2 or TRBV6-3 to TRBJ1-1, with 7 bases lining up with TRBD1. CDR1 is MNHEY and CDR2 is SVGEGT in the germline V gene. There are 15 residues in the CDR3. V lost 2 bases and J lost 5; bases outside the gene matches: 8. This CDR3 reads CASSYPRQGRTEAFF. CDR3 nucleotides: TGTGCCAGCAGTTACCCAAGACAGGGACGAACTGAAGCTTTCTTT.

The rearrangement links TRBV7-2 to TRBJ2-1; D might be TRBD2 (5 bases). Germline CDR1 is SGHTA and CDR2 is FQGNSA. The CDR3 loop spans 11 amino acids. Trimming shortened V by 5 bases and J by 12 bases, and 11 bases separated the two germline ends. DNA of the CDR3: TGTGCCAGCAGCCCGGACTTCCTGCAGTTCTTC. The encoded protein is CASSPDFLQFF.

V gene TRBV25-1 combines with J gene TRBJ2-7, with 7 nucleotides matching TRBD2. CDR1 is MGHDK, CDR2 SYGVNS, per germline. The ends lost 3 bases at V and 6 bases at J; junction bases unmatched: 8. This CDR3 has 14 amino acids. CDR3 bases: TGTGCCAGCAGTGATTATCTAGCGGTCTCCGAGCAGTACTTC. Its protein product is CASSDYLAVSEQYF.

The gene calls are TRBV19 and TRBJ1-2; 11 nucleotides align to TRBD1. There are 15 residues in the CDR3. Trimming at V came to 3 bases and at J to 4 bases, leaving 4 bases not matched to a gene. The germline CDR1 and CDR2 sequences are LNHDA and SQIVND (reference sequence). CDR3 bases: TGTGCCAGTAGTATGAGGACAGGGGGCAGCTATGGCTACACCTTC. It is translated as CASSMRTGGSYGYTF.

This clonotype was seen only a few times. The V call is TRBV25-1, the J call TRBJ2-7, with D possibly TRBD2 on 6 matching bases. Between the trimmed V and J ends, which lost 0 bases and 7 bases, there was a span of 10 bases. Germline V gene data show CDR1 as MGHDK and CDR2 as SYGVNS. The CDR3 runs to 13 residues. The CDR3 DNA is TGTGCCAGCAGTGAATATAAGGCGGGAGAGCAGTACTTC. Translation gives CASSEYKAGEQYF.

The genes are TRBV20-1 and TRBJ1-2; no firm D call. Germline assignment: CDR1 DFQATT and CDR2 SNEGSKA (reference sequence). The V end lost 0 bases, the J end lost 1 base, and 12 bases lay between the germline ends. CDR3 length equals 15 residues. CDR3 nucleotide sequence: TGCAGTGCTAGAGATCAAAAAGGGTATAACTATGGCTACACCTTC. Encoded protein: CSARDQKGYNYGYTF.

The CDR3 spells CATSESSGFGANVLTF. CDR3 DNA sequence: TGTGCCACCAGTGAGTCATCGGGGTTTGGGGCCAACGTCCTGACTTTC. The gene calls are TRBV24-1 and TRBJ2-6, with D possibly being TRBD2 (5 bases). Germline V gene lookup returns CDR1 KGHDR and CDR2 SFDVKD. CDR3 length equals 16 residues. V dropped 4 bases and J dropped 3 bases, with 12 bases sitting between them.

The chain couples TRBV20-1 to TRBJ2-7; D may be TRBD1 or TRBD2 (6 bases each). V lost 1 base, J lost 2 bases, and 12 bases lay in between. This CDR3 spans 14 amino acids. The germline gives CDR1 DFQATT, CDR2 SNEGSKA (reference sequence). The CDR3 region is CSARVPGGPYEQYF. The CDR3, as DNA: TGCAGTGCTAGAGTACCTGGGGGGCCCTACGAGCAGTACTTC.

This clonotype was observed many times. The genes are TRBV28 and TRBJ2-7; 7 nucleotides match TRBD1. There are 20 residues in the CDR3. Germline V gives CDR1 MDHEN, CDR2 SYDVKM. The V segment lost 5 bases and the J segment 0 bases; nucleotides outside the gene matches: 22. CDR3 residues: CASSLRGRQGREGSSYEQYF. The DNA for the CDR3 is TGTGCCAGCAGTCTCAGAGGTCGACAGGGCAGAGAAGGAAGCTCCTACGAGCAGTACTTC.

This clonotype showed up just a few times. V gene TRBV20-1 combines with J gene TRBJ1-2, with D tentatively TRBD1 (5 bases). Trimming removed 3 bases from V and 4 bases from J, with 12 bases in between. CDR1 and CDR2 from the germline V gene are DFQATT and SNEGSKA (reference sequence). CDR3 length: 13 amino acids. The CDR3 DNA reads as TGCAGTGCTAGGGTAGACAGCCTCTATGGCTACACCTTC. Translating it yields CSARVDSLYGYTF.

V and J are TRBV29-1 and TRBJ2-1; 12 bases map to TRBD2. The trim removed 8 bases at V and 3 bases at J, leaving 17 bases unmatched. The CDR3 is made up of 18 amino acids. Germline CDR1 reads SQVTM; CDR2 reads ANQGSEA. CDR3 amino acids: CSLEGSLAGGPGYNEQFF. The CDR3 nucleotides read TGCAGCCTCGAAGGTAGTCTAGCGGGGGGGCCGGGCTACAATGAGCAGTTCTTC.

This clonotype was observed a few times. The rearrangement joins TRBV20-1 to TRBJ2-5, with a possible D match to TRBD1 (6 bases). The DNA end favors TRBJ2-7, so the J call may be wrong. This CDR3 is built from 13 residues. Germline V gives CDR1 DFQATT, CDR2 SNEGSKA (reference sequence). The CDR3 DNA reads TGCAGTGCTGAGGATGGACAGAACTACGAGCAGTACTTC. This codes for CSAEDGQNYEQYF.

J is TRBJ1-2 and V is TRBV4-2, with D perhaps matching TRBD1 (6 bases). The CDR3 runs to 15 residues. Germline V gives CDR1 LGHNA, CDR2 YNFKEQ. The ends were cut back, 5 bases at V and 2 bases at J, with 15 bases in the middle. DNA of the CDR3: TGTGCCAGCAGCTACAGAACAGGACAGAACTATGGCTACACCTTC. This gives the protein CASSYRTGQNYGYTF.

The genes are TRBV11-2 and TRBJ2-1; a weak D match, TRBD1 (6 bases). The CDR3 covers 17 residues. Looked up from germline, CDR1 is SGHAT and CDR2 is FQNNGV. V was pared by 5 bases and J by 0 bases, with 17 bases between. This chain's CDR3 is CASSSPKGESSYNEQFF. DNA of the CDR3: TGTGCCAGCAGCAGCCCTAAGGGGGAGAGCTCCTACAATGAGCAGTTCTTC.

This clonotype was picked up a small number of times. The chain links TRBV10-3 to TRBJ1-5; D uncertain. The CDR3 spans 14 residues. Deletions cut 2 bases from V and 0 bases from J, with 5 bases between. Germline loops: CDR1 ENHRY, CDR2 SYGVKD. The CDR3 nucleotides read TGTGCCATCAGTGAGGGATATAGCAATCAGCCCCAGCATTTT. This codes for CAISEGYSNQPQHF.

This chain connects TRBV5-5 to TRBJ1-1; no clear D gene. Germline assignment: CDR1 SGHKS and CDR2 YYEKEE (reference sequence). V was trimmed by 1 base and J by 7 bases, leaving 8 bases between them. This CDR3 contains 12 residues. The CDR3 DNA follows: TGTGCCAGCAGCTTGTCGAAGGGTGAAGCTTTCTTT. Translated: CASSLSKGEAFF.

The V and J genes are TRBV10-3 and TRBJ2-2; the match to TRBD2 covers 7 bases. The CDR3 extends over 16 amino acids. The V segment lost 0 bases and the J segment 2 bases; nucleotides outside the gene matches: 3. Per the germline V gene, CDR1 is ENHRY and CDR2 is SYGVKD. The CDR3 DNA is TGTGCCATCAGTGAGTCGAAGACTAGCAACACCGGGGAGCTGTTTTTT. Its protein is CAISESKTSNTGELFF.

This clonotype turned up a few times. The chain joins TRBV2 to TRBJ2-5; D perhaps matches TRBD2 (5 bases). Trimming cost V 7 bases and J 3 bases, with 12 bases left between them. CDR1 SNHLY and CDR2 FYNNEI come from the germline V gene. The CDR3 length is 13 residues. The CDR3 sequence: CASKEVPKETQYF. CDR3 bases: TGTGCCAGCAAGGAGGTCCCGAAAGAGACCCAGTACTTC.

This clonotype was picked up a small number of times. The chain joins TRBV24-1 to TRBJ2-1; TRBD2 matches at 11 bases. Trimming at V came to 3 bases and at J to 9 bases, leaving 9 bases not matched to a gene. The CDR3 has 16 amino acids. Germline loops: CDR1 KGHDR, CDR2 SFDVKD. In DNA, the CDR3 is TGTGCCACCAGTGATCAGACTAGCGGGGCGAGGAGTGAGCAGTTCTTC. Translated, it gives CATSDQTSGARSEQFF.

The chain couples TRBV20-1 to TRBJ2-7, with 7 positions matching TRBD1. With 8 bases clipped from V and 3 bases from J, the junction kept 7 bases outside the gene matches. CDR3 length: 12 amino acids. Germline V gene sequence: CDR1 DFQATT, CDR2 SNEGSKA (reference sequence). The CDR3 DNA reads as TGCAGTTCAGGACGGACAGGCTACGAGCAGTACTTC. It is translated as CSSGRTGYEQYF.